Listed below are T cell receptor beta chains from one sample, sequenced in a study of CD8+ T cells in alopecia areata. Clones were sequenced by immunoSEQ multiplex PCR, and TCRdb holds only the in-frame ones, with some missing. The sample includes around 150,000 clones, less than 80% of them seen just once. The specimen comprised CD4+ T cells sorted from blood, sampled at week 24, from a patient treated with tofacitinib. These receptors all stem from a human donor with alopecia areata. The CDR3 runs from the conserved cysteine through the conserved F or W. A D gene is named only where the DNA matches it firmly. Not all rows give a size; the values are once, few, many and, for expanded clones, a class.

>TRBJ2-7|-|few|TRBV29-1
CSVEVNSPTYEQYF
TGCAGCGTTGAAGTGAACAGCCCTACCTACGAGCAGTACTTC
>TRBJ1-5|TRBD1|few|TRBV4-2
CASSLTGQDNQPQHF
TGTGCCAGCAGCCTTACAGGACAGGACAATCAGCCCCAGCATTTT
>TRBJ2-7|-|few|TRBV30
CAWSNPGPEQYF
TGTGCCTGGAGTAACCCGGGACCCGAGCAGTACTTC
>TRBJ1-6|-|-|TRBV27
CASIDRFSPLHF
TGTGCCAGCATCGACAGGTTTTCACCCCTCCACTTT
>TRBJ2-3|-|-|TRBV4-1
CASSQVVDTQYF
TGCGCCAGCAGCCAAGTTGTAGATACGCAGTATTTT
>TRBJ2-6|-|-|TRBV2
CASTRSGANVLTF
TGTGCCAGCACCAGGTCGGGGGCCAACGTCCTGACTTTC
>TRBJ1-2|TRBD1|once|TRBV29-1
CTVGQLTNYGYTF
TGCACCGTGGGACAGCTAACTAACTATGGCTACACCTTC
>TRBJ2-3|-|-|TRBV5-1
CASSLFFSTDTQYF
TGCGCCAGCAGCTTGTTCTTTAGCACAGATACGCAGTATTTT
>TRBJ1-2|TRBD1|-|TRBV2
CASSDGGGSYGYTF
TGTGCCAGCAGTGACGGAGGGGGCAGCTATGGCTACACCTTC
>TRBJ2-7|-|-|TRBV18
CASSPWGDYEQYF
TGTGCCAGCTCACCTTGGGGGGACTACGAGCAGTACTTC
>TRBJ1-5|TRBD1|-|TRBV6-1
CASSELTPGQGGNQPQHF
TGTGCCAGCAGTGAACTAACCCCGGGACAGGGAGGGAATCAGCCCCAGCATTTT